These 9 T cell receptor beta chains originate from one sample sequenced in a study of blood T cell repertoires in COVID-19. The data were produced by immunoSEQ multiplex PCR, yet TCRdb's version contains in-frame clones alone and is incomplete. Among a few hundred thousand clones, around 89% were seen once, and the ten largest hold less than 2%. The specimen was peripheral blood. Receptor source: a man between 65 and 85 years old with acute or convalescent COVID-19.

This chain connects TRBV11-3 to TRBJ2-2; 11 bases line up with TRBD2. J was trimmed by 4 bases and V by 3 bases; bases with no gene match: 7. The CDR3 is made up of 17 amino acids. The germline CDR1 and CDR2 sequences are SGHNT and YENEEA. This chain's CDR3 is CASSLLSGRAGTGELFF. DNA of the CDR3: TGTGCCAGCAGCTTGCTTAGCGGGAGGGCCGGCACCGGGGAGCTGTTTTTT.

The gene calls are TRBV5-1 and TRBJ2-5, with 7 bases fitting TRBD2. The trim removed 0 bases at V and 4 bases at J, leaving 9 bases unmatched. The CDR3 consists of 16 residues. Germline V gene data show CDR1 as SGHRS and CDR2 as YFSETQ. CDR3 DNA: TGCGCCAGCAGCTTGGCCTCGGGAGGTCTCGGAGAGACCCAGTACTTC. This gives the protein CASSLASGGLGETQYF.

The chain recombines TRBV19 with TRBJ1-2; D gene ambiguous. V was clipped by 2 bases and J by 3 bases, with 10 bases between them. This CDR3 is built from 14 residues. Germline assignment: CDR1 LNHDA and CDR2 SQIVND (reference sequence). The CDR3: CASSILTGYYGYTF. For the CDR3, the DNA is TGTGCCAGTAGTATACTGACGGGATACTATGGCTACACCTTC.

This clone was seen only a few times. The chain is built from TRBV6-6 and TRBJ2-1, with D maybe TRBD1 (6 bases). From germline, CDR1 is MNHNY and CDR2 SVGAGI (reference sequence). V gave up 7 bases and J gave up 7 bases, with 20 bases separating them. This CDR3 spans 15 amino acids. The CDR3 is CASTFEQGSRNEQFF. The CDR3 nucleotides are TGTGCCAGCACTTTCGAACAGGGTTCTAGGAATGAGCAGTTCTTC.

This chain uses TRBV27 with TRBJ2-5; 15 bases align to TRBD2. J gave up 9 bases and V 5 bases, and 7 bases lay outside the gene matches. The CDR3 loop spans 15 amino acids. The V gene's germline CDR1 is MNHEY and CDR2 SMNVEV (reference sequence). DNA for the CDR3: TGTGCCAGCAGTCAATCTTGGACTAGCGGGAGGGCCCAGTACTTC. This sequence encodes CASSQSWTSGRAQYF.

CDR3 nucleotide sequence: TGTGCCAGCAGCCACGGTGAGGGAATCCCTGAAGCTTTCTTT. This gives the protein CASSHGEGIPEAFF. V and J are TRBV7-9 and TRBJ1-1; no definite D call. V lost 5 bases and J lost 6, with 16 bases in between. Germline V gene lookup returns CDR1 SEHNR and CDR2 FQNEAQ (reference sequence). The CDR3 is 14 residues long.

The chain employs TRBV5-1 and TRBJ2-5; 7 bases map to TRBD1. Germline values: CDR1 SGHRS, CDR2 YFSETQ. Losses at the gene ends were 5 bases for V and 2 bases for J; bases not matched to a gene: 12. The CDR3 runs 16 residues. The CDR3 DNA reads as TGCGCCAGCAGACCCGGACAGGCGACCCCACAAGAGACCCAGTACTTC. It is translated as CASRPGQATPQETQYF.

The chain uses TRBV18 and TRBJ2-7; TRBD1 aligns across 10 bases. This CDR3 is built from 15 residues. The V gene end was trimmed by 4 bases and the J gene end by 5 bases; junction bases not matched to a gene: 8. CDR1 and CDR2 (germline): KGHSH, LQKENI. The chain's CDR3 is CASSRVGTGANEQYF. CDR3 coding DNA: TGTGCCAGCTCACGGGTGGGGACAGGGGCTAACGAGCAGTACTTC.

This clone was recorded once. This chain links TRBV25-1 with TRBJ1-6; D call uncertain. V was trimmed by 5 bases and J by 5 bases, leaving 7 bases between them. Germline CDR1 is MGHDK and CDR2 is SYGVNS. The CDR3 is 13 residues long. The CDR3 spells CASSLTDNSPLHF. In DNA form, the CDR3 reads TGTGCCAGCAGTTTAACGGATAATTCACCCCTCCACTTT.